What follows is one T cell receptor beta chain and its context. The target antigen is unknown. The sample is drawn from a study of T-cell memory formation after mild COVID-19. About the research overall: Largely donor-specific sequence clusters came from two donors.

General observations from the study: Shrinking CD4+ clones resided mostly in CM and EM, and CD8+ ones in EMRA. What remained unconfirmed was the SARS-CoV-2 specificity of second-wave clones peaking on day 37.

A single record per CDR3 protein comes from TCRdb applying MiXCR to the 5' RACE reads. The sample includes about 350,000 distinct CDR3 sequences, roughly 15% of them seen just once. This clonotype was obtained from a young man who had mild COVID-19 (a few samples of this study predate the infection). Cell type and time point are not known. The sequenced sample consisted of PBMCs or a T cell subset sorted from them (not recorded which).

DNA for the CDR3: TGTGCCAGCAGTTACCGACTCATGAACACTGAAGCTTTCTTT. Translated, it gives CASSYRLMNTEAFF. This chain links TRBV6-2 or TRBV6-3 with TRBJ1-1, with unresolved D. With 2 bases removed from V and 0 bases from J, the gap between germline ends came to 7 bases. Germline CDR1 is MNHEY and CDR2 is SVGEGT. This CDR3 is built from 14 residues.